The T cell receptor beta chain described here comes from a study of blood T cell repertoires in COVID-19. Study information: T cells, B-cell-depleted T cells, or PBMCs provided the cDNA or gDNA that served as material.

This CDR3 region has 17 residues. The J segment lost 4 bases and the V segment lost 5 bases, leaving 8 bases of the junction unmatched. Germline V gives CDR1 SGHRS, CDR2 YFSETQ. Per the authors' pipeline: The authors estimated nucleated cell counts from reference gene primer amplification. Generated by immunoSEQ multiplex PCR, the TCRdb table keeps only in-frame clones and is missing some. Clone size and the V and J calls come from that table; the DNA yielded D and trimming. The data hold 200,000 to 250,000 clones, with 88% observed a single time. The TCR comes from a woman in her 30s who had been exposed to COVID-19. This chain connects TRBV5-1 to TRBJ2-5; 16 bases map to TRBD2. The specimen sequenced was PBMCs or T cells enriched from blood (not recorded which). The DNA for the CDR3 is TGCGCCAGCAGTTCGGGACTAGCGGGAGGGCCAGGAGAGACCCAGTACTTC. Translated, it gives CASSSGLAGGPGETQYF.